Shown below are 17 T cell receptor beta chains from a single sample sequenced in a study of blood T cells in healthy people across ages. The second PCR ran about 6 to 12 cycles with a sample-barcoded 5' primer and J-beta primers. TCRdb passed the 5' RACE reads through MiXCR, listing each CDR3 protein once. The sample has over 600,000 distinct CDR3 sequences, 40% to 45% seen once. Input material: blood. The receptor set was obtained from an elderly man in good health.

As to this clonotype: This may come from a read error, since a much larger clone is one base off. The chain couples TRBV11-3 to TRBJ2-7; D ambiguous. Trimming took off 1 base at V and 7 bases at J, with 11 bases between the two ends. This CDR3 is built from 13 residues. Germline V gives CDR1 SGHNT, CDR2 YENEEA. The CDR3 sequence: CASSLASRNEQYF. CDR3 nucleotide sequence: TGTGCCAGCAGCTTAGCTTCCCGGAATGAGCAGTACTTC.

The gene calls are TRBV6-5 and TRBJ2-5; 8 positions match TRBD1. Unmatched junction bases numbered 5, after V lost 7 bases and J lost 4 bases. The CDR3 consists of 13 residues. In germline, CDR1 is MNHEY, CDR2 SVGAGI. The DNA of the CDR3 is TGTGCCAGCACCCAAACAGGGGGAGAGACCCAGTACTTC. Its protein is CASTQTGGETQYF.

This sequence joins TRBV5-1 and TRBJ2-5, with 9 bases identical to TRBD1. V lost 2 bases and J lost 4; bases outside the gene matches: 3. Germline V gene data show CDR1 as SGHRS and CDR2 as YFSETQ. The CDR3 covers 14 residues. This chain's CDR3 is CASSLQQGAETQYF. CDR3 DNA sequence: TGCGCCAGCAGCTTACAACAGGGGGCAGAGACCCAGTACTTC.

This clonotype was seen at least ten times. The rearrangement links TRBV7-2 to TRBJ2-7; D perhaps matches TRBD2 (7 bases). The CDR3 length is 14 residues. Per germline, CDR1 SGHTA and CDR2 FQGNSA. V was shortened by 3 bases and J by 2 bases, with 11 bases between the two germline ends. The CDR3 protein is CASSFSGGPYEQYF. The CDR3 bases are TGTGCCAGCAGCTTTTCCGGGGGGCCCTACGAGCAGTACTTC. The full variable domain, with the rest looked up from reference TRBV7-2 and TRBJ2-7, is GAGVSQSPSNKVTEKGKDVELRCDPISGHTALYWYRQSLGQGLEFLIYFQGNSAPDKSGLPSDRFSAERTGGSVSTLTIQRTQQEDSAVYLCASSFSGGPYEQYFGPGTRLTVT.

The genes are TRBV20-1 and TRBJ2-3; D unresolved. CDR1 and CDR2 (germline): DFQATT, SNEGSKA (reference sequence). This CDR3 spans 11 amino acids. V gave up 8 bases and J gave up 2 bases, with 8 bases separating them. The CDR3 nucleotides read TGCAGTCCCAAGGTCACAGATACGCAGTATTTT. It yields the protein CSPKVTDTQYF.

A remark on this clonotype: A clone one base away is much larger, so this may be a read error. The chain combines TRBV4-3 with TRBJ2-2; the match to TRBD2 covers 7 bases. Germline V gene sequence: CDR1 LGHNA, CDR2 YSLEER. The CDR3 is 16 residues long. V lost 4 bases to trimming and J lost 2 bases; unmatched junction nucleotides: 7. This chain's CDR3 is CASSLSSGENTGELFF. The CDR3 coding sequence is TGCGCCAGCAGCCTTTCTAGCGGAGAAAACACCGGGGAGCTGTTTTTT.

The rearrangement links TRBV23-1 to TRBJ2-1; D remains unclear. TRBV23-1 is annotated as an ORF whose role is uncertain. Between the trimmed V and J ends, which lost 6 bases and 10 bases, there was a span of 16 bases. This CDR3 spans 13 amino acids. The CDR3 region is CASSHSLAYEQFF. CDR3 nucleotides: TGCGCCAGCAGCCACAGCCTGGCCTACGAGCAGTTCTTC.

This clonotype was detected only a few times. The chain couples TRBV4-3 to TRBJ1-2; 8 bases are shared with TRBD1. The CDR3 consists of 15 residues. Germline V lookup: CDR1 LGHNA, CDR2 YSLEER. J gave up 5 bases and V 1 base, and 6 bases lay outside the gene matches. The chain's CDR3 is CASSQGRQGMYGYTF. The CDR3 DNA sequence: TGCGCCAGCAGCCAAGGGCGACAGGGGATGTATGGCTACACCTTC.

This clonotype was counted ten times or more. The V gene is TRBV20-1, the J gene TRBJ2-7; D unresolved. The CDR3 is 13 residues long. Germline values: CDR1 DFQATT, CDR2 SNEGSKA (reference sequence). V gave up 3 bases and J gave up 3 bases, with 12 bases separating them. Here the CDR3 reads CSASSVRRYEQYF. The DNA for the CDR3 is TGCAGTGCTAGCTCGGTTCGGCGCTACGAGCAGTACTTC.

The chain has TRBV5-6 and TRBJ1-2, with 7 bases fitting TRBD1. Germline V CDR1 and CDR2: SGHDT, YYEEEE. Trimming at V came to 4 bases and at J to 8 bases, leaving 5 bases not matched to a gene. The CDR3 loop spans 12 amino acids. CDR3 nucleotide sequence: TGTGCCAGCAGCCTGACAGGGAGAGGCTACACCTTC. It codes for CASSLTGRGYTF.

A few counts support this clonotype. The V gene is TRBV3-1, the J gene TRBJ1-2, with D unresolved. V shed 9 bases and J shed 7 bases, with 21 bases lying between them. Per germline, CDR1 LGHDT and CDR2 YNNKEL (reference sequence). The CDR3 sequence is 14 residues long. DNA of the CDR3: TGTGCCAGTAGTCCCGGGTTACGGACGTTTGGCTACACCTTC. Translated, it gives CASSPGLRTFGYTF. Drawing the rest from reference TRBV3-1 and TRBJ1-2, the complete variable domain is DTAVSQTPKYLVTQMGNDKSIKCEQNLGHDTMYWYKQDSKKFLKIMFSYNNKELIINETVPNRFSPKSPDKAHLNLHINSLELGDSAVYFCASSPGLRTFGYTFGSGTRLTVV.

Only a few counts were recorded for this clonotype. The gene calls are TRBV18 and TRBJ1-6, with no clear D. The CDR3 spans 16 residues. The V and J ends lost 1 base and 8 bases respectively, with 15 bases between them. Germline CDR1 reads KGHSH; CDR2 reads LQKENI. CDR3 bases: TGTGCCAGCTCACCACTGCGAGCACCCGCGGATTCACCCCTCCACTTT. Its protein is CASSPLRAPADSPLHF.

This chain uses TRBV7-9 with TRBJ2-2, with D possibly being TRBD2 (6 bases). V lost 5 bases to trimming and J lost 0 bases, with 13 bases between them. The CDR3 length is 16 residues. Germline CDR1 and CDR2: SEHNR and FQNEAQ (reference sequence). The chain's CDR3 is CASSPAGLSNTGELFF. CDR3 DNA sequence: TGTGCCAGCAGCCCCGCGGGACTCTCGAACACCGGGGAGCTGTTTTTT.

The sample holds a few counts of this clonotype. The chain is built from TRBV7-2 and TRBJ2-5; D gene ambiguous. Germline-derived CDR1 and CDR2 are SGHTA and FQGNSA. The CDR3 covers 13 residues. The germline V and J ends were trimmed by 0 bases and 5 bases, with 7 bases remaining between them. CDR3 in amino acids: CASSLAQAETQYF. CDR3 DNA: TGTGCCAGCAGCTTAGCTCAGGCGGAGACCCAGTACTTC.

This clonotype has more than one count but fewer than ten. V is TRBV11-2 and J is TRBJ2-7, with D hard to call. V lost 6 bases, J lost 4 bases, and 7 bases lay in between. The CDR3 runs 11 residues. The germline V gene encodes CDR1 SGHAT and CDR2 FQNNGV. The CDR3 DNA sequence: TGTGCCAGCAGGGCCTCATACGAGCAGTACTTC. This gives the protein CASRASYEQYF.

V usage is TRBV3-1 and J usage is TRBJ1-2; 7 bases align to TRBD1. V shed 1 base, J shed 5 bases, and the junction held 10 bases outside the gene matches. Per the germline V gene, CDR1 is LGHDT and CDR2 is YNNKEL (reference sequence). The CDR3 runs 16 residues. The CDR3 loop reads CASSQGPADRIYGYTF. The CDR3 DNA reads as TGTGCCAGCAGCCAAGGGCCTGCGGACAGGATTTATGGCTACACCTTC.

This chain links TRBV2 with TRBJ2-7, with D unclear. The CDR3 spans 12 residues. Germline V gene sequence: CDR1 SNHLY, CDR2 FYNNEI. V lost 5 bases and J lost 4, with 9 bases in between. CDR3 DNA: TGTGCCAGCAGTTTGGGTTTTTACGAGCAGTACTTC. It specifies CASSLGFYEQYF.